These 31 T cell receptor beta chains originate from one sample sequenced in a study of T cell responses to AZD1222 COVID-19 vaccine. Sequencing was performed with immunoSEQ multiplex PCR; in TCRdb, only in-frame clones are kept and a portion is missing. The sample includes 80,000 or so clones, 87% of them seen just once. The sequences come from peripheral blood, collected on day 0 of AZD1222 vaccination. The receptors come from an adult in good health.

The chain links TRBV25-1 to TRBJ2-1; 12 bases align to TRBD2. Per germline, CDR1 MGHDK and CDR2 SYGVNS. The CDR3 has 17 residues. V shed 3 bases and J 9 bases; nucleotides not matched to a gene: 12. CDR3 coding DNA: TGTGCCAGCAGTGACCTCCGGCGACTAGCGGGAGATAGTGAGCAGTTCTTC. Translation gives CASSDLRRLAGDSEQFF.

V usage is TRBV11-2 and J usage is TRBJ2-5; D unclear. The length of the CDR3 is 14 residues. The germline V gene has CDR1 SGHAT and CDR2 FQNNGV. The ends were cut back, 3 bases at V and 5 bases at J, with 13 bases in the middle. CDR3: CASSFGPLSETQYF. The CDR3 nucleotides read TGTGCCAGCAGCTTCGGCCCCTTGTCTGAGACCCAGTACTTC.

This clone was detected only once. This sequence joins TRBV28 and TRBJ1-3; D is ambiguous. Trimming pared 1 base from V and 4 bases from J, leaving 14 bases between. The CDR3 runs to 16 residues. CDR1 is MDHEN, CDR2 SYDVKM, per germline. The CDR3 sequence is CASSLSGRPRGNTIYF. The CDR3, as DNA: TGTGCCAGCAGTTTATCAGGCCGGCCGAGAGGAAACACCATATATTTT.

This clone showed up just once. The CDR3 DNA follows: TGTGCCAGCAGCTTGGGCCTTGATGGCACAGATACGCAGTATTTT. Protein: CASSLGLDGTDTQYF. The chain is built from TRBV5-8 and TRBJ2-3, with D unresolved. Germline CDR1 and CDR2: SGHTS and YDEGEE. CDR3 length: 15 residues. Trimming removed 0 bases from V and 1 base from J, with 9 bases in between.

The V and J genes are TRBV9 and TRBJ2-3; D is undetermined. V gave up 0 bases and J gave up 4 bases, with 12 bases separating them. This CDR3 is built from 15 residues. Germline V gene sequence: CDR1 SGDLS, CDR2 YYNGEE. CDR3 DNA: TGTGCCAGCAGCGTAGCGGAATTGATCGCAGATACGCAGTATTTT. Amino acids: CASSVAELIADTQYF.

The rearrangement links TRBV19 to TRBJ1-5; 8 bases align to TRBD1. J gave up 5 bases and V 7 bases, and 10 bases lay outside the gene matches. CDR3 length equals 15 residues. The germline V gene has CDR1 LNHDA and CDR2 SQIVND (reference sequence). The CDR3 loop reads CASTQDRGRDQPQHF. The CDR3 nucleotides read TGTGCCAGTACCCAAGACAGGGGAAGGGATCAGCCCCAGCATTTT.

The chain joins TRBV12-3 or TRBV12-4 to TRBJ1-2; possibly TRBD1 for D (5 bases). The germline V and J ends were trimmed by 6 bases and 7 bases, with 9 bases remaining between them. The CDR3 is 11 residues long. The DNA for the CDR3 is TGTGCCAGCAGCTCCGGGGGTGGCTACACCTTC. Protein product: CASSSGGGYTF.

This clone was seen once. V usage is TRBV6-5 and J usage is TRBJ1-2; D is uncertain. Trimming pared 4 bases from V and 2 bases from J, leaving 11 bases between. In germline, CDR1 is MNHEY, CDR2 SVGAGI. The CDR3 length is 14 residues. The CDR3 spells CASSSNEGNYGYTF. CDR3 DNA: TGTGCCAGCAGTTCCAATGAGGGCAACTATGGCTACACCTTC.

This chain uses TRBV9 with TRBJ2-7, with 14 bases fitting TRBD2. Germline CDR1 is SGDLS and CDR2 is YYNGEE. The CDR3 covers 17 residues. After removal of 0 bases from V and 4 bases from J, the junction contained 6 bases not matched to a gene. The DNA of the CDR3 is TGTGCCAGCAGCGTAGGCCCCGGGACTAGCGGGAGATACGAGCAGTACTTC. Residues: CASSVGPGTSGRYEQYF.

The rearrangement uses TRBV6-5 and TRBJ1-1, with D possibly matching TRBD1 (6 bases). The germline V and J ends were trimmed by 6 bases and 5 bases, with 16 bases remaining between them. Germline V gene data show CDR1 as MNHEY and CDR2 as SVGAGI. This CDR3 has 14 amino acids. The DNA for the CDR3 is TGTGCCAGCAGCTACAGGGTAGGAGAGACTGAAGCTTTCTTT. The encoded protein is CASSYRVGETEAFF.

This clone was detected once. The same CDR3 can be traced to other DNA sequences in this sample. This rearrangement joins TRBV27 to TRBJ1-1, with D perhaps matching TRBD1 (6 bases). Germline lookup yields CDR1 MNHEY and CDR2 SMNVEV (reference sequence). The CDR3 extends over 14 amino acids. V was pared by 2 bases and J by 1 base, with 8 bases between. Here the CDR3 DNA reads TGTGCCAGCAGTTTAGAACAGGGGAACACTGAAGCTTTCTTT. It is translated as CASSLEQGNTEAFF.

The chain is built from TRBV6-6 and TRBJ2-7, with D maybe TRBD2 (5 bases). V was cut by 5 bases and J by 0 bases, with 11 bases left in between. Germline V gene data show CDR1 as MNHNY and CDR2 as SVGAGI (reference sequence). The CDR3 runs to 14 residues. As DNA, the CDR3 is TGTGCCAGCAGTGATACGGGGTACTCCTACGAGCAGTACTTC. Its translation: CASSDTGYSYEQYF.

This clone was seen only a few times. The J gene is TRBJ1-6, the V gene TRBV5-8; TRBD1 might be the D (6 bases). CDR1 is SGHTS, CDR2 YDEGEE, per germline. The CDR3 runs 15 residues. Deletions cut 4 bases from V and 11 bases from J, with 19 bases between. The CDR3 region has the DNA TGTGCCAGCAGCACCCAGTCGGGGGGCGGAACACCCCTCCACTTT. Its protein is CASSTQSGGGTPLHF.

The V gene is TRBV7-9, the J gene TRBJ2-1; TRBD2 matches 10 bases. The CDR3 totals 15 residues. CDR1 is SEHNR, CDR2 FQNEAQ, per germline (reference sequence). V dropped 4 bases and J dropped 3; count of bases not matched to a gene: 3. The chain's CDR3 is CASSSPSGSYNEQFF. In DNA form, the CDR3 reads TGTGCCAGCAGCTCCCCTAGCGGGAGCTACAATGAGCAGTTCTTC.

This chain links TRBV12-3 or TRBV12-4 with TRBJ1-5; D not certain. Between the trimmed V and J ends, which lost 5 bases and 7 bases, there was a span of 9 bases. This CDR3 is built from 12 residues. This CDR3 is CASSPSLQPQHF. The CDR3 DNA reads as TGTGCCAGCAGTCCATCCTTGCAGCCCCAGCATTTT.

The genes are TRBV3-1 (or the pseudogene TRBV3-2) and TRBJ1-1, with unresolved D. Germline CDR1 reads LGHDT; CDR2 reads YNNKEL (reference sequence). This CDR3 comprises 13 residues. Trimming pared 0 bases from V and 3 bases from J, leaving 5 bases between. This CDR3 is CASSQDTYTEAFF. CDR3 sequence (DNA): TGTGCCAGCAGCCAAGACACTTACACTGAAGCTTTCTTT.

The rearrangement uses TRBV19 and TRBJ1-1; no reliable D call. The CDR3 contains 14 residues. The germline CDR1 and CDR2 sequences are LNHDA and SQIVND (reference sequence). V lost 6 bases, J lost 1 base, and 12 bases lay in between. This CDR3 is CASSSLWGNTEAFF. DNA of the CDR3: TGTGCCAGTAGCTCCTTATGGGGGAACACTGAAGCTTTCTTT.

The chain uses TRBV30 and TRBJ2-1; tentatively, D is TRBD2 (6 bases). From germline, CDR1 is GTSNPN and CDR2 SVGIG (reference sequence). Between the trimmed V and J ends, which lost 3 bases and 6 bases, there was a span of 21 bases. This CDR3 spans 16 amino acids. For the CDR3, the DNA is TGTGCCTGGAGCGGTAGCCCGGGGGTCCAGGGCAATGAGCAGTTCTTC. Protein sequence: CAWSGSPGVQGNEQFF.

The gene calls are TRBV7-2 and TRBJ2-7; 8 bases map to TRBD1. Trimming took 4 bases from V and 2 from J; bases not matched to a gene: 4. The CDR3 has 14 amino acids. The germline gives CDR1 SGHTA, CDR2 FQGNSA. In DNA, the CDR3 is TGTGCCAGCAGCTCCGGGACAGGACCCTACGAGCAGTACTTC. Its protein product is CASSSGTGPYEQYF.

J is TRBJ1-1 and V is TRBV29-1; D remains unclear. V lost 7 bases and J 5 bases, leaving 17 bases between the germline ends. Germline V gene data show CDR1 as SQVTM and CDR2 as ANQGSEA. The length of the CDR3 is 13 residues. The CDR3 reads CSAGKPVGTEAFF. The CDR3 DNA sequence: TGCAGCGCCGGGAAACCGGTGGGAACTGAAGCTTTCTTT. Looking up the rest from reference TRBV29-1 and TRBJ1-1 gives the full variable domain: SAVISQKPSRDICQRGTSLTIQCQVDSQVTMMFWYRQQPGQSLTLIATANQGSEATYESGFVIDKFPISRPNLTFSTLTVSNMSPEDSSIYLCSAGKPVGTEAFFGQGTRLTVV.

This clone came up a few times. V and J are TRBV27 and TRBJ1-2; 7 positions match TRBD1. The CDR3 consists of 14 residues. The J segment lost 4 bases and the V segment lost 6 bases, leaving 8 bases of the junction unmatched. Germline CDR1 is MNHEY and CDR2 is SMNVEV (reference sequence). The CDR3 protein is CASRPTGIGYGYTF. The DNA for the CDR3 is TGTGCCAGCAGACCGACAGGGATCGGCTATGGCTACACCTTC.

The V gene is TRBV5-1, the J gene TRBJ1-4; tentative D call: TRBD1 (5 bases). CDR3 length equals 19 residues. CDR1 is SGHRS and CDR2 is YFSETQ in the germline V gene. Trimming took off 2 bases at V and 4 bases at J, with 24 bases between the two ends. DNA of the CDR3: TGCGCCAGCAGCTTCATCCCCCAAGCATCACGGGGGAGTAATGAAAAACTGTTTTTT. It yields the protein CASSFIPQASRGSNEKLFF.

The CDR3 protein is CASSGQVNTGELFF. For the CDR3, the DNA is TGCGCCAGCAGTGGACAGGTGAACACCGGGGAGCTGTTTTTT. This chain uses TRBV5-1 with TRBJ2-2; 7 bases are shared with TRBD1. CDR3 length: 14 residues. Per germline, CDR1 SGHRS and CDR2 YFSETQ. The V and J ends lost 5 bases and 1 base, in that order; junction bases with no gene match: 2.

The V and J genes are TRBV28 and TRBJ1-6; D unresolved. The V end lost 6 bases, the J end lost 9 bases, and 12 bases lay between the germline ends. The CDR3 runs 13 residues. CDR1 is MDHEN and CDR2 is SYDVKM in the germline V gene. The CDR3: CASSPDPFSPLHF. The CDR3 nucleotides are TGTGCCAGCAGCCCCGACCCGTTTTCACCCCTCCACTTT.

This clone was counted a single time. The chain links TRBV7-9 to TRBJ2-7; possibly TRBD2 for D (6 bases). This CDR3 is built from 14 residues. V lost 4 bases to trimming and J lost 4 bases, with 14 bases between them. Germline V gives CDR1 SEHNR, CDR2 FQNEAQ (reference sequence). The CDR3 DNA follows: TGTGCCAGCAGCTCGGGAGATTGGGCTTACGAGCAGTACTTC. Translating it yields CASSSGDWAYEQYF.

The chain combines TRBV27 with TRBJ1-4, with 8 bases lining up with TRBD1. The CDR3 is made up of 15 amino acids. Germline CDR1 and CDR2: MNHEY and SMNVEV (reference sequence). V was clipped by 3 bases and J by 0 bases; unmatched bases: 0. The CDR3 is CASSLTGATNEKLFF. The DNA for the CDR3 is TGTGCCAGCAGTTTGACAGGGGCAACTAATGAAAAACTGTTTTTT.

The J gene is TRBJ2-1, the V gene TRBV6-2 or TRBV6-3; 14 nucleotides align to TRBD2. The CDR3 extends over 18 amino acids. Trimming cost V 4 bases and J 1 base; bases outside gene matches: 6. The germline gives CDR1 MNHEY, CDR2 SVGEGT. The chain's CDR3 is CASSSGLAGGRSYNEQFF. CDR3 DNA: TGTGCCAGCAGTTCCGGACTAGCGGGAGGAAGGTCCTACAATGAGCAGTTCTTC.

The chain joins TRBV7-3 to TRBJ2-1; a possible D gene is TRBD1 (5 bases). Trimming removed 3 bases from V and 5 bases from J, with 11 bases in between. Germline V gene data show CDR1 as SGHTA and CDR2 as FQGTGA. The CDR3 extends over 14 amino acids. The CDR3 DNA reads TGTGCCAGCAGCTTGACAGACTTAGACAATGAGCAGTTCTTC. This encodes CASSLTDLDNEQFF.

The rearrangement links TRBV30 to TRBJ1-5; D gene ambiguous. The CDR3 consists of 15 residues. V lost 2 bases and J lost 0, with 11 bases in between. In germline, CDR1 is GTSNPN, CDR2 SVGIG (reference sequence). CDR3 DNA sequence: TGTGCCTGGAGTCAGACAAGGGCTAGCAATCAGCCCCAGCATTTT. The encoded protein is CAWSQTRASNQPQHF. Full variable domain (outside the CDR3, taken from reference TRBV30 and TRBJ1-5): SQTIHQWPATLVQPVGSPLSLECTVEGTSNPNLYWYRQAAGRGLQLLFYSVGIGQISSEVPQNLSASRPQDRQFILSSKKLLLSDSGFYLCAWSQTRASNQPQHFGDGTRLSIL.

This sequence joins TRBV6-5 and TRBJ2-3, with a tentative D call TRBD2 (6 bases). The CDR3 has 15 amino acids. V lost 8 bases, J lost 0 bases, and 15 bases lay in between. Germline lookup yields CDR1 MNHEY and CDR2 SVGAGI. CDR3 in amino acids: CASQKRRGSTDTQYF. The CDR3 DNA is TGTGCCAGCCAGAAGAGGCGGGGTAGCACAGATACGCAGTATTTT.

This chain uses TRBV15 with TRBJ1-1, with 9 bases identical to TRBD1. CDR3 size: 15 residues. V shed 4 bases and J 1 base; nucleotides not matched to a gene: 4. Germline-derived CDR1 and CDR2 are LNHNV and YYDKDF (reference sequence). CDR3 protein: CATSTPDRGNTEAFF. In DNA, the CDR3 is TGTGCCACCAGCACACCGGACAGGGGGAACACTGAAGCTTTCTTT.